One sample yielded the 15 T cell receptor beta chains listed below, sequenced in a study of cytomegalovirus exposure and HLA in healthy donors. In the PCR, 60 Vbeta and 13 Jbeta primers were used. Only in-frame clones appear in the TCRdb table, and some are missing; sequencing was by immunoSEQ multiplex PCR. Found here are about 110,000 clones, approximately 79% of them singletons; the top ten hold around 6.6%. Sequencing was done on a sample of PBMCs. These receptor sequences come from a man younger than 40 in good health and CMV-seropositive.

The gene calls are TRBV27 and TRBJ2-7; D is unresolved. Trimming took 6 bases from V and 0 from J, leaving 12 bases between them. Germline V gene lookup returns CDR1 MNHEY and CDR2 SMNVEV (reference sequence). The CDR3 runs 14 residues. CDR3 nucleotide sequence: TGTGCCAGCAGGTCCCGGTCCGCCTCCTACGAGCAGTACTTC. Encoded protein: CASRSRSASYEQYF.

This clone was counted between two and nine times. This chain links TRBV11-3 with TRBJ2-3; 13 bases align to TRBD2. Trimming took 7 bases from V and 4 from J; bases not matched to a gene: 5. The CDR3 runs 15 residues. Looked up from germline, CDR1 is SGHNT and CDR2 is YENEEA. In DNA form, the CDR3 reads TGTGCCAGCACCGGGACTAGCGGGGCCGCAGATACGCAGTATTTT. Its protein is CASTGTSGAADTQYF.

This sequence joins TRBV6-1 and TRBJ2-5; 10 bases line up with TRBD2. The DNA end lines up better with TRBJ2-7; the J call may be wrong. The CDR3 covers 15 residues. Germline lookup yields CDR1 MNHNS and CDR2 SASEGT. The CDR3 is CASSEAGLAVYEQYF. The CDR3 DNA reads as TGTGCCAGCAGTGAAGCCGGACTAGCGGTGTACGAGCAGTACTTC.

This clone was detected once. The chain has TRBV4-2 and TRBJ1-5; the match to TRBD1 covers 9 bases. The V segment lost 4 bases and the J segment 5 bases; nucleotides outside the gene matches: 6. Germline V lookup: CDR1 LGHNA, CDR2 YNFKEQ. This CDR3 contains 15 residues. The CDR3 region has the DNA TGTGCCAGCAGCCCGGGACAGGGTTCGGATCAGCCCCAGCATTTT. It encodes CASSPGQGSDQPQHF.

This clone was detected only once. V gene TRBV4-1 combines with J gene TRBJ2-3; 8 positions match TRBD2. V lost 2 bases and J lost 1; bases outside the gene matches: 5. This CDR3 comprises 16 residues. CDR1 is MGHRA and CDR2 is YSYEKL in the germline V gene. In DNA form, the CDR3 reads TGCGCCAGCAGCCAACCCCAACTAGCGGGCACAGATACGCAGTATTTT. As protein: CASSQPQLAGTDTQYF.

As DNA, the CDR3 is TGTGCCAGCAGGGGGACAGGGGGCCGTGGCTACACCTTC. It encodes CASRGTGGRGYTF. This chain links TRBV7-2 with TRBJ1-2, with 12 bases matching TRBD1. This CDR3 has 13 amino acids. In germline, CDR1 is SGHTA, CDR2 FQGNSA. With 6 bases clipped from V and 7 bases from J, the junction kept 3 bases outside the gene matches.

The chain joins TRBV29-1 to TRBJ1-2; D might be TRBD1 (6 bases). Germline V gives CDR1 SQVTM, CDR2 ANQGSEA. V lost 3 bases and J 3 bases, leaving 8 bases between the germline ends. The CDR3 has 12 residues. The CDR3 is CSVDQGYYGYTF. The DNA of the CDR3 is TGCAGCGTTGATCAGGGGTACTATGGCTACACCTTC.

As for this clone: Germline is not matched at one junction end, which may reflect a read error. The gene calls are TRBV6-1 and TRBJ1-3; the D is unclear. Germline V gene lookup returns CDR1 MNHNS and CDR2 SASEGT. The CDR3 runs 13 residues. The CDR3 DNA is TGTGCCAGCAGTGAAGTCCCTGGTTACACCATATACTTT. Its translation is CASSEVPGYTIYF.

The chain carries TRBV5-4 and TRBJ2-5; 7 bases map to TRBD1. The CDR3 extends over 15 amino acids. In germline, CDR1 is SGHNT, CDR2 YYREEE (reference sequence). V lost 4 bases, J lost 1 base, and 7 bases stayed unmatched. Here the CDR3 reads CASSSAGTAQETQYF. CDR3 nucleotides: TGTGCCAGCAGCAGCGCCGGGACAGCCCAAGAGACCCAGTACTTC. The complete variable domain, with remaining parts taken from reference TRBV5-4 and TRBJ2-5, reads ETGVTQSPTHLIKTRGQQVTLRCSSQSGHNTVSWYQQALGQGPQFIFQYYREEENGRGNFPPRFSGLQFPNYSSELNVNALELDDSALYLCASSSAGTAQETQYFGPGTRLLVL.

Points on this clone: The sample contains more than one DNA sequence encoding this CDR3. V usage is TRBV7-2 and J usage is TRBJ1-2; maybe TRBD1 (5 bases). This CDR3 contains 14 residues. V dropped 1 base and J dropped 2 bases, with 8 bases sitting between them. Germline V CDR1 and CDR2: SGHTA, FQGNSA. The CDR3 loop is CASSLGGGNYGYTF. The CDR3 DNA reads TGTGCCAGCAGCTTAGGGGGGGGGAACTATGGCTACACCTTC.

This chain joins TRBV2 and TRBJ2-7, with 9 nucleotides matching TRBD2. Germline values: CDR1 SNHLY, CDR2 FYNNEI. V shed 3 bases and J 6 bases; nucleotides not matched to a gene: 6. The CDR3 length is 14 residues. As DNA, the CDR3 is TGTGCCAGCAGTGATCTTTCTAGCGGGATCGAGCAGTACTTC. It encodes CASSDLSSGIEQYF.

The chain couples TRBV25-1 to TRBJ1-2, with D unresolved. Per the germline V gene, CDR1 is MGHDK and CDR2 is SYGVNS. V lost 1 base to trimming and J lost 2 bases, with 8 bases between them. This CDR3 has 14 residues. The CDR3 nucleotides read TGTGCCAGCAGTGAATGGGAGAGGAACTATGGCTACACCTTC. It codes for CASSEWERNYGYTF.

The chain is built from TRBV19 and TRBJ1-5; no clear D. The CDR3 loop spans 14 amino acids. The V end was cut by 2 bases, the J end by 0 bases, with 5 bases between. From germline, CDR1 is LNHDA and CDR2 SQIVND (reference sequence). In DNA form, the CDR3 reads TGTGCCAGTAGTATATACGGTAGCAATCAGCCCCAGCATTTT. This codes for CASSIYGSNQPQHF.

This chain uses TRBV14 with TRBJ1-2; D gene unclear. V lost 0 bases and J lost 4, with 15 bases in between. The germline gives CDR1 SGHDN, CDR2 FVKESK. The CDR3 is 16 amino acids. CDR3 bases: TGTGCCAGCAGCCAAGATTTTGGCAGGATGGGCTATGGCTACACCTTC. Translating it yields CASSQDFGRMGYGYTF.

This clone was found a few times. The J gene is TRBJ2-7, the V gene TRBV4-1; D is possibly TRBD1 (6 bases). Germline V gives CDR1 MGHRA, CDR2 YSYEKL. This CDR3 contains 14 residues. Trimming removed 2 bases at V and 1 base at J, with 9 bases between. This CDR3 is CASSQWQGSYEQYF. As DNA, the CDR3 is TGCGCCAGCAGCCAATGGCAGGGGTCCTACGAGCAGTACTTC.